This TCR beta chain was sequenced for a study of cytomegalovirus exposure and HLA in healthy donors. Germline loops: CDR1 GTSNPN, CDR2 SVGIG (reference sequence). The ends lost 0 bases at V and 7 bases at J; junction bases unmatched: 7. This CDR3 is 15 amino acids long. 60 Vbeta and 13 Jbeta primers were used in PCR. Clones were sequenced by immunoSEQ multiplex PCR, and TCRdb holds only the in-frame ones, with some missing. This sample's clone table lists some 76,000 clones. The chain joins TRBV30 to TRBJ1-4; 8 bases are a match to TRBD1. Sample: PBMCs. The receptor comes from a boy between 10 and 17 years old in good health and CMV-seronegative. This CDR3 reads CAWSVRARGLEKLFF. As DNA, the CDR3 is TGTGCCTGGAGTGTACGGGCCAGGGGGCTTGAAAAACTGTTTTTT.